The next 20 T cell receptor beta chains were all read from a single sample in a study of vaccination and CD4 T cells after COVID-19. The sample's treatment: approximately 10-day PBMC culture with coronavirus spike peptide pools or control peptides (ViraFEST assay). Antigen specificity for these receptors is unknown. Sequence data for DNA of cultured CD4+ T cells were generated by the Oncomine TCR Beta short-read assay. TCRdb ran MiXCR on the PCR reads and lists one entry per CDR3 protein. Among about 22,000 distinct CDR3 sequences listed, 32% were seen once. The sample taken for sequencing was cultured CD4+ T cells from blood. These TCRs come from a human donor with COVID-19.

The chain links TRBV20-1 to TRBJ1-4; D call uncertain. The CDR3 covers 17 residues. Germline V gene data show CDR1 as DFQATT and CDR2 as SNEGSKA (reference sequence). The V and J ends lost 1 base and 6 bases respectively, with 21 bases between them. Here the CDR3 reads CSARGSGVGLSYEKLFF. CDR3 coding DNA: TGCAGTGCTAGAGGATCTGGGGTCGGACTTAGCTATGAAAAACTGTTTTTT.

Of note for this clonotype: The junction shows a germline mismatch at one end, possibly a read error. This chain connects TRBV7-2 to TRBJ1-5; unclear D gene. CDR1 and CDR2 (germline): SGHTA, FQGNSA. This CDR3 is built from 14 residues. DNA for the CDR3: TGTGCCAGCAGCTTTATGGGATCTAATCAGTCCCAGCATTTT. It is translated as CASSFMGSNQSQHF.

The V gene is TRBV6-1, the J gene TRBJ2-7, with 7 bases fitting TRBD1. Germline CDR1 MNHNS, CDR2 SASEGT. V gave up 6 bases and J gave up 2 bases; unmatched junction bases: 10. This CDR3 is built from 15 residues. The CDR3 loop reads CASSDTGTETYEQYF. CDR3 DNA sequence: TGTGCCAGCAGCGATACCGGGACAGAAACCTACGAGCAGTACTTC.

The chain carries TRBV5-1 and TRBJ1-5; D not resolved. The length of the CDR3 is 16 residues. Germline V gives CDR1 SGHRS, CDR2 YFSETQ. Trimming left V 2 bases short and J 1 base short, with 13 bases between. This chain's CDR3 is CASSLGDFKSNQPQHF. The DNA for the CDR3 is TGCGCCAGCAGCTTAGGAGACTTTAAGAGCAATCAGCCCCAGCATTTT.

This clonotype was found a few times. The chain carries TRBV18 and TRBJ1-5, with TRBD1 as a possible D gene (6 bases). The CDR3 sequence is 15 residues long. Germline V gene sequence: CDR1 KGHSH, CDR2 LQKENI. The V end was cut by 2 bases, the J end by 5 bases, with 13 bases between. The CDR3 nucleotides are TGTGCCAGCTCACCAAGTATAGGGGGGGATCAGCCCCAGCATTTT. Translation: CASSPSIGGDQPQHF.

This clonotype ranks as medium-sized. This chain links TRBV27 with TRBJ1-2; 7 bases agree with TRBD1. The trim removed 5 bases at V and 4 bases at J, leaving 1 base unmatched. Germline assignment: CDR1 MNHEY and CDR2 SMNVEV (reference sequence). This CDR3 comprises 12 residues. The CDR3 reads CASSRDSYGYTF. CDR3 coding DNA: TGTGCCAGCAGTCGGGACAGCTATGGCTACACCTTC.

The chain uses TRBV20-1 and TRBJ1-1; D remains ambiguous. There are 10 residues in the CDR3. Germline V gene sequence: CDR1 DFQATT, CDR2 SNEGSKA (reference sequence). The V end lost 2 bases, the J end lost 8 bases, and 6 bases lay between the germline ends. The CDR3 coding sequence is TGCAGTGCTAGATTTGGAGAAGCTTTCTTT. Its translation is CSARFGEAFF.

The chain couples TRBV11-1 to TRBJ2-5; D remains ambiguous. Trimming removed 6 bases at V and 1 base at J, with 15 bases between. The germline gives CDR1 SGHAT, CDR2 FQDESV (reference sequence). CDR3 length: 15 residues. The CDR3 DNA sequence: TGTGCCAGCAGGCAGAGTGGAGCCAGCCAAGAGACCCAGTACTTC. It encodes CASRQSGASQETQYF.

V gene TRBV5-4 combines with J gene TRBJ2-2; D gene uncertain. The germline V and J ends were trimmed by 5 bases and 6 bases, with 14 bases remaining between them. CDR1 SGHNT and CDR2 YYREEE come from the germline V gene (reference sequence). The CDR3 is 14 residues long. The CDR3 region has the DNA TGTGCCAGCAGTTATACGTCCGTTTCCGGGGAGCTGTTTTTT. Protein product: CASSYTSVSGELFF.

The rearrangement links TRBV7-9 to TRBJ2-2; no reliable D call. CDR1 and CDR2 (germline): SEHNR, FQNEAQ (reference sequence). The CDR3 loop spans 16 amino acids. V gave up 3 bases and J gave up 3 bases, with 14 bases separating them. The CDR3: CASSFNAQWDTGELFF. In DNA, the CDR3 is TGTGCCAGCAGCTTCAACGCGCAGTGGGACACCGGGGAGCTGTTTTTT.

V and J are TRBV12-3 or TRBV12-4 and TRBJ1-2; D gene ambiguous. The ends were cut back, 3 bases at V and 2 bases at J, with 7 bases in the middle. The CDR3 sequence is 13 residues long. The CDR3 DNA reads as TGTGCCAGCAGTTTCAAGGAAAACTATGGCTACACCTTC. It specifies CASSFKENYGYTF.

This clonotype has more than one count but fewer than ten. This chain connects TRBV10-1 to TRBJ1-5; no clear D gene. This CDR3 has 12 residues. Germline CDR1 and CDR2: WNHNN and SYGVQD (reference sequence). V lost 4 bases, J lost 6 bases, and 7 bases lay in between. CDR3 coding DNA: TGCGCCAGCAGTGCGATGGCTCAGCCCCAGCATTTT. It encodes CASSAMAQPQHF.

The chain has TRBV20-1 and TRBJ1-1; D uncertain. CDR3 size: 12 residues. The germline gives CDR1 DFQATT, CDR2 SNEGSKA (reference sequence). Trimming removed 6 bases at V and 2 bases at J, with 10 bases between. CDR3 loop: CSARAGNTEAFF. The DNA of the CDR3 is TGCAGTGCCCGAGCAGGTAACACTGAAGCTTTCTTT.

This clonotype was recorded only once. This sequence joins TRBV18 and TRBJ2-7, with TRBD1 matching over 7 bases. Germline CDR1 and CDR2: KGHSH and LQKENI. J was trimmed by 6 bases and V by 4 bases; bases with no gene match: 6. The CDR3 spans 13 residues. In DNA form, the CDR3 reads TGTGCCAGCTCACTGCCAGGGGGTCGCGAGCAGTACTTC. Its protein product is CASSLPGGREQYF.

The genes are TRBV28 and TRBJ2-7; perhaps TRBD1 as D (8 bases). Deletions cut 5 bases from V and 2 bases from J, with 22 bases between. The CDR3 spans 17 residues. The V gene's germline CDR1 is MDHEN and CDR2 SYDVKM. The CDR3: CASSLHLRGRETYEQYF. CDR3 coding DNA: TGTGCCAGCAGTCTACACCTCAGGGGGCGGGAGACCTACGAGCAGTACTTC.

V is TRBV11-2 and J is TRBJ2-7, with TRBD1 matching 7 bases. V lost 1 base to trimming and J lost 4 bases; unmatched junction nucleotides: 7. The CDR3 has 15 residues. The germline CDR1 and CDR2 sequences are SGHAT and FQNNGV. The CDR3 nucleotides read TGTGCCAGCAGCTTAGGAGGGGGCTTCTTATACGAGCAGTACTTC. It is translated as CASSLGGGFLYEQYF.

The chain combines TRBV11-3 with TRBJ2-1; D call uncertain. This CDR3 spans 12 amino acids. The V end was cut by 7 bases, the J end by 7 bases, with 11 bases between. Germline CDR1 reads SGHNT; CDR2 reads YENEEA. CDR3 protein: CASIGDGNEQFF. The CDR3 nucleotides are TGTGCCAGCATTGGGGATGGGAATGAGCAGTTCTTC.

This clonotype has just one count. The chain uses TRBV7-8 and TRBJ1-1; 12 bases are a match to TRBD1. The V gene's germline CDR1 is SGHVS and CDR2 FQNEAQ. Losses at the gene ends were 5 bases for V and 7 bases for J; bases not matched to a gene: 11. The CDR3 extends over 16 amino acids. CDR3 DNA: TGTGCCAGCAGCCGTACCGGGACAGGGGGCCCACTTGAAGCTTTCTTT. This gives the protein CASSRTGTGGPLEAFF. The entire variable domain, with the rest obtained from reference TRBV7-8 and TRBJ1-1, is as follows: GAGVSQSPRYKVAKRGQDVALRCDPISGHVSLFWYQQALGQGPEFLTYFQNEAQLDKSGLPSDRFFAERPEGSVSTLKIQRTQQEDSAVYLCASSRTGTGGPLEAFFGQGTRLTVV.

This sequence joins TRBV20-1 and TRBJ1-4, with D unresolved. The CDR3 runs 15 residues. V was clipped by 6 bases and J by 5 bases, with 19 bases between them. Germline values: CDR1 DFQATT, CDR2 SNEGSKA (reference sequence). The CDR3: CSASKAFRSNEKLFF. The CDR3 DNA is TGCAGTGCGAGTAAGGCATTCAGGTCAAATGAAAAACTGTTTTTT.

The J gene is TRBJ2-1, the V gene TRBV7-9; D uncertain. With 1 base removed from V and 4 bases from J, the gap between germline ends came to 5 bases. The V gene's germline CDR1 is SEHNR and CDR2 FQNEAQ (reference sequence). This CDR3 region has 13 residues. The CDR3 DNA follows: TGTGCCAGCAGCTTAGTGCAGTACAATGAGCAGTTCTTC. This gives the protein CASSLVQYNEQFF. The full variable domain, rest sourced from reference TRBV7-9 and TRBJ2-1, is DTGVSQNPRHKITKRGQNVTFRCDPISEHNRLYWYRQTLGQGPEFLTYFQNEAQLEKSRLLSDRFSAERPKGSFSTLEIQRTEQGDSAMYLCASSLVQYNEQFFGPGTRLTVL.